The 24 T cell receptor beta chains below all came from one sample that was sequenced in a study of blood T cell repertoires in COVID-19. Sequencing used immunoSEQ multiplex PCR; TCRdb keeps in-frame clones, though not all of them. The sample has hundreds of thousands of clones; more than 70% are singletons. The sequencing sample was made of peripheral blood. These receptor sequences come from a woman between 40 and 50 years old who had recovered from COVID-19.

V gene TRBV7-3 combines with J gene TRBJ2-1, with a possible D match to TRBD2 (6 bases). The CDR3 contains 14 residues. The germline CDR1 and CDR2 sequences are SGHTA and FQGTGA. V was trimmed by 3 bases and J by 4 bases, leaving 10 bases between them. The CDR3 loop reads CASSLGGEYNEQFF. CDR3 DNA sequence: TGTGCCAGCAGCTTGGGCGGGGAATACAATGAGCAGTTCTTC.

This chain uses TRBV4-3 with TRBJ2-5; no clear D. This CDR3 spans 13 amino acids. Trimming pared 1 base from V and 5 bases from J, leaving 8 bases between. The germline V gene has CDR1 LGHNA and CDR2 YSLEER. The CDR3 loop is CASSQGLWETQYF. In nucleotides, the CDR3 is TGCGCCAGCAGCCAAGGCCTATGGGAGACCCAGTACTTC.

This chain joins TRBV24-1 and TRBJ2-7; 11 bases fit TRBD1. The V and J ends lost 8 bases and 3 bases, in that order; junction bases with no gene match: 11. The CDR3 totals 16 residues. Germline V gene sequence: CDR1 KGHDR, CDR2 SFDVKD. The CDR3 loop reads CATTLEPGTGGYEQYV. CDR3 coding DNA: TGTGCCACCACCCTAGAACCCGGGACAGGGGGCTACGAGCAGTACGTC.

The chain carries TRBV7-2 and TRBJ2-2; no clear D gene. In germline, CDR1 is SGHTA, CDR2 FQGNSA. This CDR3 region has 14 residues. Trimming pared 2 bases from V and 8 bases from J, leaving 12 bases between. DNA for the CDR3: TGTGCCAGCAGCTTACGAGGCGATAGGGGGGAGCTGTTTTTT. This gives the protein CASSLRGDRGELFF.

The rearrangement uses TRBV20-1 and TRBJ1-5, with D perhaps TRBD1 (5 bases). The CDR3 consists of 11 residues. Per germline, CDR1 DFQATT and CDR2 SNEGSKA (reference sequence). Trimming cost V 6 bases and J 13 bases, with 16 bases left between them. CDR3 sequence reads: CSAEIGRTQHF. CDR3 nucleotide sequence: TGCAGTGCCGAGATCGGAAGGACACAGCATTTT.

J is TRBJ2-7 and V is TRBV18; D ambiguous. V lost 8 bases to trimming and J lost 5 bases, with 10 bases between them. The CDR3 has 11 amino acids. Germline loops: CDR1 KGHSH, CDR2 LQKENI. The CDR3 region is CASHDINEQYF. For the CDR3, the DNA is TGTGCCAGCCATGACATAAACGAGCAGTACTTC.

In nucleotides, the CDR3 is TGTGCCAGCAGTTACTCGGGTCAGGGTGGCCAAGAGACCCAGTACTTC. The encoded protein is CASSYSGQGGQETQYF. V gene TRBV6-5 combines with J gene TRBJ2-5; possibly TRBD1 for D (5 bases). The V end was cut by 0 bases, the J end by 1 base, with 12 bases between. The V gene's germline CDR1 is MNHEY and CDR2 SVGAGI. The CDR3 covers 16 residues.

The chain has TRBV5-1 and TRBJ2-7; D perhaps matches TRBD1 (5 bases). V was shortened by 7 bases and J by 2 bases, with 13 bases between the two germline ends. Germline CDR1 reads SGHRS; CDR2 reads YFSETQ. The CDR3 runs 13 residues. The CDR3 region is CASGAGNPYEQYF. The CDR3 DNA reads TGCGCCAGCGGGGCAGGCAATCCCTACGAGCAGTACTTC.

This clone has only a few counts. The V call is TRBV6-5, the J call TRBJ2-7; 8 bases are shared with TRBD2. This CDR3 comprises 15 residues. Germline loops: CDR1 MNHEY, CDR2 SVGAGI. With V trimmed by 6 bases and J by 4 bases, 11 bases remained unmatched. The CDR3 sequence is CASSHSGSGAYEQYF. CDR3 DNA: TGTGCCAGCAGCCACAGCGGGAGTGGGGCGTACGAGCAGTACTTC.

In its sample, this clone was seen a few times. The rearrangement links TRBV2 to TRBJ2-7; D is possibly TRBD1 (5 bases). In germline, CDR1 is SNHLY, CDR2 FYNNEI. Trimming cost V 4 bases and J 3 bases, with 16 bases left between them. This CDR3 has 15 amino acids. The CDR3 is CASSAGLMGLYEQYF. For the CDR3, the DNA is TGTGCCAGCAGTGCCGGCCTTATGGGGCTCTACGAGCAGTACTTC.

This chain joins TRBV7-2 and TRBJ2-1, with TRBD2 matching over 7 bases. The CDR3 contains 14 residues. The germline CDR1 and CDR2 sequences are SGHTA and FQGNSA. The J segment lost 8 bases and the V segment lost 3 bases, leaving 7 bases of the junction unmatched. The CDR3 DNA reads as TGTGCCAGCAGCTTGAATAGCGGGCCGCATGAGCAGTTCTTC. This encodes CASSLNSGPHEQFF. The full variable domain, in which reference TRBV7-2 and TRBJ2-1 provide the parts outside the CDR3, is GAGVSQSPSNKVTEKGKDVELRCDPISGHTALYWYRQSLGQGLEFLIYFQGNSAPDKSGLPSDRFSAERTGGSVSTLTIQRTQQEDSAVYLCASSLNSGPHEQFFGPGTRLTVL.

The chain carries TRBV9 and TRBJ2-5; 11 bases line up with TRBD2. The CDR3 sequence is 16 residues long. The junction had 4 bases not matched to a gene; V was cut back by 0 bases and J by 3 bases. CDR1 and CDR2 from the germline V gene are SGDLS and YYNGEE. CDR3 protein: CASSVGLAGGEETQYF. The CDR3 DNA is TGTGCCAGCAGCGTAGGTCTAGCGGGAGGAGAAGAGACCCAGTACTTC.

This sequence joins TRBV6-2 or TRBV6-3 and TRBJ2-7; TRBD1 is a possible D gene (6 bases). The germline V and J ends were trimmed by 6 bases and 7 bases, with 16 bases remaining between them. The CDR3 contains 13 residues. Germline V gene data show CDR1 as MNHEY and CDR2 as SVGEGT. DNA for the CDR3: TGTGCCAGCAGCCCCAGGGGCCCGGGGGAGCAGTACTTC. Its protein product is CASSPRGPGEQYF.

This chain links TRBV7-7 with TRBJ1-2; D is perhaps TRBD1 (5 bases). Trimming shortened V by 5 bases and J by 4 bases, and 23 bases separated the two germline ends. CDR1 is SSHAT, CDR2 FNYEAQ, per germline (reference sequence). This CDR3 comprises 17 residues. The CDR3 spells CASSTRPGWVSSYGYTF. CDR3 DNA: TGTGCCAGCAGCACCCGCCCAGGGTGGGTGTCCTCCTATGGCTACACCTTC. The full variable domain, with the rest looked up from reference TRBV7-7 and TRBJ1-2, is GAGVSQSPRYKVTKRGQDVTLRCDPISSHATLYWYQQALGQGPEFLTYFNYEAQPDKSGLPSDRFSAERPEGSISTLTIQRTEQRDSAMYRCASSTRPGWVSSYGYTFGSGTRLTVV.

This rearrangement joins TRBV9 to TRBJ1-4; TRBD1 matches at 12 bases. In germline, CDR1 is SGDLS, CDR2 YYNGEE. The CDR3 length is 16 residues. Trimming removed 0 bases from V and 7 bases from J; junction bases left unmatched: 4. CDR3 nucleotides: TGTGCCAGCAGCGTAGAGGCGGGACAGGGGGCTGAAAAACTGTTTTTT. Amino acid sequence: CASSVEAGQGAEKLFF.

This clone was seen a single time. The rearrangement links TRBV9 to TRBJ2-3; D possibly corresponds to TRBD1 (6 bases). The CDR3 consists of 16 residues. Germline CDR1 and CDR2: SGDLS and YYNGEE. V was pared by 0 bases and J by 2 bases, with 13 bases between. CDR3 protein: CASSVGDNPNTDTQYF. Here the CDR3 DNA reads TGTGCCAGCAGCGTAGGGGACAACCCCAACACAGATACGCAGTATTTT.

The chain's CDR3 is CASSPPGANTEAFF. CDR3 DNA sequence: TGTGCCAGCAGTCCCCCTGGGGCGAACACTGAAGCTTTCTTT. The V gene is TRBV7-9, the J gene TRBJ1-1, with D possibly being TRBD1 (5 bases). The germline V gene encodes CDR1 SEHNR and CDR2 FQNEAQ (reference sequence). With 6 bases removed from V and 1 base from J, the gap between germline ends came to 12 bases. The CDR3 contains 14 residues.

The chain employs TRBV27 and TRBJ1-1, with D possibly being TRBD1 (6 bases). Trimming stripped 5 bases from V and 7 bases from J, with 11 bases between. Germline V gives CDR1 MNHEY, CDR2 SMNVEV (reference sequence). The CDR3 covers 12 residues. CDR3 region: CASSGGLGEAFF. The CDR3 DNA follows: TGTGCCAGCAGTGGGGGCTTGGGTGAAGCTTTCTTT.

This clone was found many times. The rearrangement uses TRBV10-3 and TRBJ1-5; D possibly corresponds to TRBD1 (6 bases). Germline loops: CDR1 ENHRY, CDR2 SYGVKD. V was cut by 1 base and J by 2 bases, with 12 bases left in between. CDR3 length equals 16 residues. The CDR3 is CAISEFHPGGNQPQHF. CDR3 DNA: TGTGCCATCAGTGAGTTCCACCCAGGGGGCAATCAGCCCCAGCATTTT.

The chain carries TRBV3-1 (or the pseudogene TRBV3-2) and TRBJ2-1, with 11 bases aligning to TRBD2. The V and J ends lost 4 bases and 8 bases, in that order; junction bases with no gene match: 10. This CDR3 contains 16 residues. The V gene's germline CDR1 is LGHDT and CDR2 YNNKEL (reference sequence). The DNA for the CDR3 is TGTGCCAGCAGCCGTGGGGGGCTAGCGGGAGGTGATGAGCAGTTCTTC. This encodes CASSRGGLAGGDEQFF.

The chain couples TRBV6-2 or TRBV6-3 to TRBJ1-2, with a weak D call TRBD1 (6 bases). Deletions cut 2 bases from V and 6 bases from J, with 13 bases between. Germline V gene sequence: CDR1 MNHEY, CDR2 SVGEGT. The length of the CDR3 is 14 residues. In DNA form, the CDR3 reads TGTGCCAGCAGTTACGGGCAGGGGACGAATGGCTACACCTTC. Protein: CASSYGQGTNGYTF.

The CDR3 reads CASSYGALMAYEQYF. The CDR3, as DNA: TGTGCCAGCAGTTACGGGGCACTAATGGCGTACGAGCAGTACTTC. The J gene is TRBJ2-7, the V gene TRBV6-2 or TRBV6-3, with D possibly matching TRBD1 (5 bases). Germline CDR1 is MNHEY and CDR2 is SVGEGT. Trimming stripped 2 bases from V and 4 bases from J, with 15 bases between. The CDR3 consists of 15 residues.

This chain connects TRBV9 to TRBJ1-2, with 10 nucleotides matching TRBD1. CDR1 is SGDLS, CDR2 YYNGEE, per germline. Trimming took 0 bases from V and 4 from J; bases not matched to a gene: 3. The CDR3 totals 15 residues. The CDR3 region is CASSVEWDRGYGYTF. For the CDR3, the DNA is TGTGCCAGCAGCGTAGAGTGGGACAGGGGCTATGGCTACACCTTC. Full variable domain (missing parts from reference TRBV9 and TRBJ1-2): DSGVTQTPKHLITATGQRVTLRCSPRSGDLSVYWYQQSLDQGLQFLIQYYNGEERAKGNILERFSAQQFPDLHSELNLSSLELGDSALYFCASSVEWDRGYGYTFGSGTRLTVV.

This sequence joins TRBV4-3 and TRBJ2-2; D is perhaps TRBD2 (6 bases). Trimming pared 4 bases from V and 4 bases from J, leaving 10 bases between. The CDR3 contains 14 residues. Germline V lookup: CDR1 LGHNA, CDR2 YSLEER. The CDR3 coding sequence is TGCGCCAGCAGCCCCATGCGGGGCACCGGGGAGCTGTTTTTT. Residues: CASSPMRGTGELFF.